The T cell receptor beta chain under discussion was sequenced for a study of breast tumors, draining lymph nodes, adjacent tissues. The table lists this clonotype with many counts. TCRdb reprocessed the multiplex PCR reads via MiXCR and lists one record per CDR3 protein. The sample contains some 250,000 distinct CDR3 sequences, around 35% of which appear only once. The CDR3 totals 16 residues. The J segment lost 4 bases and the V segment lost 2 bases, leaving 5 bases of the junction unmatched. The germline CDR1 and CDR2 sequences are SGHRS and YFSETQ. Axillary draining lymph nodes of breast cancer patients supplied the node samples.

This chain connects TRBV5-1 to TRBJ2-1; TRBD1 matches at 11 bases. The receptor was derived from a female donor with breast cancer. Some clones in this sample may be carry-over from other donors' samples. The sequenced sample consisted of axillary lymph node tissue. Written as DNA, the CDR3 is TGCGCCAGCAGCTTTTCCGGGACAGGGGGATACAATGAGCAGTTCTTC. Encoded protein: CASSFSGTGGYNEQFF.